This TCR beta chain originates from a study of radiation and T cells in renal cell carcinoma. Time point denoted: baseline pretreatment blood. Treatment denoted: 15 Gy SBRT to primary tumor, nephrectomy 4 weeks later. Profiling relied on immunoSEQ multiplex PCR, and the TCRdb table lists in-frame clones only, not all of them. The data contain 150,000 or so clones, more than 70% of them singletons. CDR3 length: 13 amino acids. Germline values: CDR1 LNHDA, CDR2 SQIVND (reference sequence). V gave up 3 bases and J gave up 2 bases, with 7 bases separating them. The specimen was blood, collected from a patient whose treatment included radiotherapy and nephrectomy. The V gene is TRBV19, the J gene TRBJ1-2; no definite D call. This TCR was sampled from a woman between 50 and 59 years old with renal cell carcinoma. CDR3 residues: CASSIGINYGYTF. CDR3 in DNA: TGTGCCAGTAGTATTGGGATCAACTATGGCTACACCTTC.